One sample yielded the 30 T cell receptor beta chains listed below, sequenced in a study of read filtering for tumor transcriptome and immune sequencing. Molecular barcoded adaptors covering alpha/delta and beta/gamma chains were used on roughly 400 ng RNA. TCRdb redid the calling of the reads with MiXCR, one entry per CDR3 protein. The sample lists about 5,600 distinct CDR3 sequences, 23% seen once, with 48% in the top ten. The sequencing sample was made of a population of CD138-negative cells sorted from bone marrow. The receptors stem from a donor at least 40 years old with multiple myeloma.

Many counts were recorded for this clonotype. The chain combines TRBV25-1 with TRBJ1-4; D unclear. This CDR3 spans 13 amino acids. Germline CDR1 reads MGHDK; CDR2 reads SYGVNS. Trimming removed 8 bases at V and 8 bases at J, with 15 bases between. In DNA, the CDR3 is TGTGCCAGCGCACGGACTGGTACCGAAAAACTGTTTTTT. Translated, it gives CASARTGTEKLFF. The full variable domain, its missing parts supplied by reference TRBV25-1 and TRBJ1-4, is EADIYQTPRYLVIGTGKKITLECSQTMGHDKMYWYQQDPGMELHLIHYSYGVNSTEKGDLSSESTVSRIRTEHFPLTLESARPSHTSQYLCASARTGTEKLFFGSGTQLSVL.

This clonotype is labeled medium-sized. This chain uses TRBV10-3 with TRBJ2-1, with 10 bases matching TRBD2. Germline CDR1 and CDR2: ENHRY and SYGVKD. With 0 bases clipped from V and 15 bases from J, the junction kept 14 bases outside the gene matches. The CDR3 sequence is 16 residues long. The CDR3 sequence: CAISESRAGGAWSGFF. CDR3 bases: TGTGCCATCAGTGAGTCCCGAGCGGGAGGGGCCTGGTCGGGGTTCTTC.

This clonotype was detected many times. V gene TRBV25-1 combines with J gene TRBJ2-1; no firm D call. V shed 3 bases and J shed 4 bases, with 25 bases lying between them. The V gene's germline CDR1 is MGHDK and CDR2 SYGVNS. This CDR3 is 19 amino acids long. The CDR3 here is CASSDSLSSAYLYYNEQFF. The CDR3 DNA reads TGTGCCAGCAGTGATTCCCTTTCCAGCGCCTACCTTTATTACAATGAGCAGTTCTTC.

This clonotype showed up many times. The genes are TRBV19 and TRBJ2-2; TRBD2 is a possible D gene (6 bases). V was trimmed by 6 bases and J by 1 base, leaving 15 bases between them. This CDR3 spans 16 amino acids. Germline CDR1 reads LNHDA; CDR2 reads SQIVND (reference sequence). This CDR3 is CASRVTSSLNTGELFF. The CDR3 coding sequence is TGTGCCAGTAGGGTTACTAGCAGCCTGAACACCGGGGAGCTGTTTTTT.

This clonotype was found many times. CDR3 sequence: CASSLSASYEQYF. CDR3 DNA: TGTGCCAGCAGCTTGTCCGCCTCCTACGAGCAGTACTTC. The V and J genes are TRBV5-6 and TRBJ2-7, with D uncertain. V was shortened by 1 base and J by 0 bases, with 5 bases between the two germline ends. Germline V lookup: CDR1 SGHDT, CDR2 YYEEEE. The CDR3 length is 13 residues.

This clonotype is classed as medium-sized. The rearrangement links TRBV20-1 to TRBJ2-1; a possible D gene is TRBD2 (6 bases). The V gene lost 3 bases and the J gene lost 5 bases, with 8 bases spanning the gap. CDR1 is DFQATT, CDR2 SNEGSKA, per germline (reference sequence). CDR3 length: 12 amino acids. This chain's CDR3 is CSASGGNNEQFF. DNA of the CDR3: TGCAGTGCTAGCGGGGGAAACAATGAGCAGTTCTTC.

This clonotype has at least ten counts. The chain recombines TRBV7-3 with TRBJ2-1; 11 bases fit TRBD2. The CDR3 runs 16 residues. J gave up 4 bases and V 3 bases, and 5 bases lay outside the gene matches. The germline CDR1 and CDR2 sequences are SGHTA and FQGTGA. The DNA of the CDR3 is TGTGCCAGCAGCTTGGAGACTAGCGGGGCATACAATGAGCAGTTCTTC. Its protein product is CASSLETSGAYNEQFF.

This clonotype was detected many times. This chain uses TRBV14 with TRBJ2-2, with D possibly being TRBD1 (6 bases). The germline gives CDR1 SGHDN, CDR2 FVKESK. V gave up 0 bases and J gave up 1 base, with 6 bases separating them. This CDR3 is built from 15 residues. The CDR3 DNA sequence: TGTGCCAGCAGCCAAGAACAGGGGAACACCGGGGAGCTGTTTTTT. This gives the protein CASSQEQGNTGELFF. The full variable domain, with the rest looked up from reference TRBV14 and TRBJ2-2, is EAGVTQFPSHSVIEKGQTVTLRCDPISGHDNLYWYRRVMGKEIKFLLHFVKESKQDESGMPNNRFLAERTGGTYSTLKVQPAELEDSGVYFCASSQEQGNTGELFFGEGSRLTVL.

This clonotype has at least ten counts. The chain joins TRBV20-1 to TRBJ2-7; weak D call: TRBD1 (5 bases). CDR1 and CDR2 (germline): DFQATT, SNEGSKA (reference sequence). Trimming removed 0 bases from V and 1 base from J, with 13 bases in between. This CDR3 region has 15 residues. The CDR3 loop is CSAREARTQSYEQYF. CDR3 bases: TGCAGTGCTAGAGAGGCTAGGACACAGTCCTACGAGCAGTACTTC.

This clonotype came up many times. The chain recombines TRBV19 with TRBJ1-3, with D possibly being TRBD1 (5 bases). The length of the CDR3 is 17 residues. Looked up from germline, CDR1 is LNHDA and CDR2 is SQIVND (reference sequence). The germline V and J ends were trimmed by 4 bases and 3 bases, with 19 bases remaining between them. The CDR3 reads CASSKEGPSFNGNTIYF. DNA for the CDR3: TGTGCCAGTAGTAAAGAGGGACCCTCGTTTAATGGAAACACCATATATTTT.

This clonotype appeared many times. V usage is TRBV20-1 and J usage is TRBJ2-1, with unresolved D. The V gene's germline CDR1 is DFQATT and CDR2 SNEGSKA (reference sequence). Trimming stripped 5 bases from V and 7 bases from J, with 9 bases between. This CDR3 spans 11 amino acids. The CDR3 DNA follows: TGCAGTGCTTGGACCCGAAATGAGCAGTTCTTC. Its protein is CSAWTRNEQFF.

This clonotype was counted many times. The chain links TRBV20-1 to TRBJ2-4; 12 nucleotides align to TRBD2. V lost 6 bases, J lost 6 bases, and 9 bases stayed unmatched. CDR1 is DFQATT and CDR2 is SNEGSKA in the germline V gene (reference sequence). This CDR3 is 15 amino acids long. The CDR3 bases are TGCAGTGCCGACGACACTAGCGGGGGGAGAAACATTCAGTACTTC. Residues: CSADDTSGGRNIQYF.

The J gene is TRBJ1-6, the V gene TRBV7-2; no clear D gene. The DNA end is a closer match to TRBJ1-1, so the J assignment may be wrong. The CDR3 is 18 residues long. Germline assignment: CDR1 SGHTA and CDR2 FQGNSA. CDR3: CASSPFSPRVRVTTEAFF. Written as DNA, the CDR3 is TGTGCCAGCAGCCCCTTCTCTCCCCGGGTTAGGGTGACCACTGAAGCTTTCTTT.

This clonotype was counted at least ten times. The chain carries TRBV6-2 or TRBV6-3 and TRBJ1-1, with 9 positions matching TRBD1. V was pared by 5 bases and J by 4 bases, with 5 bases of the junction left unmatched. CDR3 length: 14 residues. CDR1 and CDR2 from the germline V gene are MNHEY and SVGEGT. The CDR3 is CASSRTGVVTEAFF. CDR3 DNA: TGTGCCAGCAGTCGGACAGGGGTGGTCACTGAAGCTTTCTTT.

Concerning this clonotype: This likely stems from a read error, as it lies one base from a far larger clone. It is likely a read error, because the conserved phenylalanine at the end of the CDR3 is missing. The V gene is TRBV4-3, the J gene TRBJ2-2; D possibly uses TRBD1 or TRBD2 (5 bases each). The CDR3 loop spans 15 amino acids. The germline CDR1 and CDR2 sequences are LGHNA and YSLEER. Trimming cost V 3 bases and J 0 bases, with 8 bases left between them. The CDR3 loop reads CASSHGTSNTGELFL. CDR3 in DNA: TGCGCCAGCAGCCATGGGACGTCGAACACCGGGGAGCTGTTTCTT.

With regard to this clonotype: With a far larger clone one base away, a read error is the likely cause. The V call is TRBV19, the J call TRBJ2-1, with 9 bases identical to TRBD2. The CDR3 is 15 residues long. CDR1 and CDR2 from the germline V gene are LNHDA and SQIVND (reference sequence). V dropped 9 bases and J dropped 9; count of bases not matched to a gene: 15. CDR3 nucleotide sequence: TGTGCCAGCAGCCGAGATGTAGGACTAGCGTCTGAGCAGTTCTTC. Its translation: CASSRDVGLASEQFF.

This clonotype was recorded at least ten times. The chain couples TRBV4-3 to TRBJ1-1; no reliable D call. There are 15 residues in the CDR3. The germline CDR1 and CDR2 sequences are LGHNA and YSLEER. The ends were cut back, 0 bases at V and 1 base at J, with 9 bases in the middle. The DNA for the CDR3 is TGCGCCAGCAGCCAAGATCTAGGGTGGAACACTGAAGCTTTCTTT. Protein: CASSQDLGWNTEAFF.

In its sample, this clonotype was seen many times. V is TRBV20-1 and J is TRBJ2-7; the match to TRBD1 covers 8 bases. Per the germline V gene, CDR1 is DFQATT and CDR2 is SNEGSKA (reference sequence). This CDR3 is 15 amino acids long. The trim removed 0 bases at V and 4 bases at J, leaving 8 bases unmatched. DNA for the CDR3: TGCAGTGCTAGAGATCCTCGGACAGGGCCGTACGAGCAGTACTTC. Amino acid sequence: CSARDPRTGPYEQYF.

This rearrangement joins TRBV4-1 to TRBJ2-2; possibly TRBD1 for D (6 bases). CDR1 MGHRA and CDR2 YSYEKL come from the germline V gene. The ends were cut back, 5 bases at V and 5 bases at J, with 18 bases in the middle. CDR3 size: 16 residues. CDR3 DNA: TGCGCCAGCAGCTCCCTGCTGGGGGCCGGAACCGGGGAGCTGTTTTTT. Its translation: CASSSLLGAGTGELFF.

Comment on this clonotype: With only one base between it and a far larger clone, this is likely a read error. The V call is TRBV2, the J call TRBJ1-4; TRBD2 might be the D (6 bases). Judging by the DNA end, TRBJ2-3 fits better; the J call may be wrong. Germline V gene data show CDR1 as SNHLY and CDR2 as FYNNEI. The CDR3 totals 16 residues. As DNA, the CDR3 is TGTGCCAGCAGTGAAGTTACGGGAGTGGGCACAGAAACGCAGTATTTT. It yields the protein CASSEVTGVGTETQYF.

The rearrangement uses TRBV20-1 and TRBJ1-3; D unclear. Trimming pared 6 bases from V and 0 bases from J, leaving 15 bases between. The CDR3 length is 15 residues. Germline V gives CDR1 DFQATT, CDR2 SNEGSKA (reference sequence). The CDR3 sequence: CSAKRRHRSGNTIYF. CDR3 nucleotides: TGCAGTGCCAAGCGGAGACATCGCTCTGGAAACACCATATATTTT.

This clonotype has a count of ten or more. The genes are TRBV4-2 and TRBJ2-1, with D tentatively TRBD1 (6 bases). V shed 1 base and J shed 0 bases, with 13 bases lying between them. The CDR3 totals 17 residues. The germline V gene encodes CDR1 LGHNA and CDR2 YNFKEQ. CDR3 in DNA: TGTGCCAGCAGCCAAGGTGGGGGCCTAAGCTCCTACAATGAGCAGTTCTTC. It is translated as CASSQGGGLSSYNEQFF.

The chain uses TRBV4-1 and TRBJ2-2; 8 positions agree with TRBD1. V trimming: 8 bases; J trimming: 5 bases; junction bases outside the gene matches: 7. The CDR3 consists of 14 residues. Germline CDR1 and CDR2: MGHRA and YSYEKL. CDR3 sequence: CASQQGAGTGELFF. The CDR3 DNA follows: TGCGCCAGCCAGCAGGGGGCCGGAACCGGGGAGCTGTTTTTT.

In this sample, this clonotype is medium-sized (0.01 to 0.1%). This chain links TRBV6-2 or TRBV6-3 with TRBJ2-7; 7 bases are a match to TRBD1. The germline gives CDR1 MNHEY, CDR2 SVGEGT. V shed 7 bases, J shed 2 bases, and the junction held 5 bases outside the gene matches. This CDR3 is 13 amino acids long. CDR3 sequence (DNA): TGTGCCAGCACCGACAGGGCCCCCTACGAGCAGTACTTC. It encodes CASTDRAPYEQYF.

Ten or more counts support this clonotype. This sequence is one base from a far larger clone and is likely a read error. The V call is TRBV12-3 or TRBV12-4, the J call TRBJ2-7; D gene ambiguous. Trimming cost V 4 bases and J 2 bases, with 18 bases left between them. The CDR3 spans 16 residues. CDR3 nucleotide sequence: TGTGCCAGCAGTTCTGGGGTGGGTTTGATCCCCTACGAGCAGTACTTC. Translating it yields CASSSGVGLIPYEQYF.

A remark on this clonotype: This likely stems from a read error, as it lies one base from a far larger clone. This CDR3 is CASSFGMGTQYF. The CDR3 bases are TGTGCCAGCAGCTTTGGGATGGGTACGCAGTATTTT. The chain recombines TRBV7-9 with TRBJ2-4, with D unclear. With the DNA end fitting TRBJ2-3 better, the J assignment may be wrong. The CDR3 sequence is 12 residues long. CDR1 and CDR2 (germline): SEHNR, FQNEAQ (reference sequence).

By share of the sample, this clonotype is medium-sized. CDR3 loop: CASSRGLSYNEQFF. CDR3 nucleotides: TGTGCCAGCAGCCGGGGGCTGTCCTACAATGAGCAGTTCTTC. The J gene is TRBJ2-1, the V gene TRBV3-1; weak D call: TRBD1 (6 bases). Between the trimmed V and J ends, which lost 4 bases and 1 base, there was a span of 8 bases. The CDR3 is 14 amino acids. CDR1 and CDR2 (germline): LGHDT, YNNKEL (reference sequence).

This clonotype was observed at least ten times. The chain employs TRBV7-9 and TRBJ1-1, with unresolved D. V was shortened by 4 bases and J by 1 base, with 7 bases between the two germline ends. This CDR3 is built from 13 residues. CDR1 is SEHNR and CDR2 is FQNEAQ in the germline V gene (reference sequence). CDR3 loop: CASSSNRNTEAFF. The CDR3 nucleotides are TGTGCCAGCAGCTCGAACAGGAACACTGAAGCTTTCTTT.

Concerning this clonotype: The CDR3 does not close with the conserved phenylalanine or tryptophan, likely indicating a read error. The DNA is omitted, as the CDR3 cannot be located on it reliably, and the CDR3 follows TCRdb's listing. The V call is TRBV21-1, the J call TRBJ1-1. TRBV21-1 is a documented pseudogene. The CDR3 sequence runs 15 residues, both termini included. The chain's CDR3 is CASSKVAGRWTEAFI.

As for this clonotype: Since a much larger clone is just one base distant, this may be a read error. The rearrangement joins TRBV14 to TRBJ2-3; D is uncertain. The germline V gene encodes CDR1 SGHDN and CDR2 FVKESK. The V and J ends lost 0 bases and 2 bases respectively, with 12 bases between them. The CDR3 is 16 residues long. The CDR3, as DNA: TGTGCCAGCAGCCAAGATCGTCACAGACACACAGATACGCAGTATTTT. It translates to CASSQDRHRHTDTQYF.